This entry concerns a single T cell receptor (beta chain). Antigen specificity is unknown. The sample originates from a study of identical twins. Study-level findings and limits: Zero-insertion analyses might be partly confounded by invariant T cells like MAIT and iNKT. Cord blood beta clonotypes present at high abundance carried fewer insertions; no such pattern appeared in memory repertoires. Those out-of-frame alpha sequences shared by twins showed an excess of low generation probability. Beta out-of-frame sequences showed weaker excess twin sharing.

In TCRdb, the 5' RACE reads were re-called with MiXCR into one record per CDR3 protein. The data show under 300,000 distinct CDR3 sequences, around 8.8% seen once. Germline CDR1 reads MGHRA; CDR2 reads YSYEKL. Trimming removed 2 bases at V and 2 bases at J, with 13 bases between. CDR3 length: 15 residues. Another study also made use of these data, one on yellow fever vaccine responses in identical twins.

This TCR came from a woman aged 18-29 years in good health. V gene TRBV4-1 combines with J gene TRBJ2-7, with D perhaps matching TRBD2 (6 bases). The specimen was CD8+ T cells sorted from blood. In DNA form, the CDR3 reads TGCGCCAGCAGCCAAAGAGATAGCGGTCCCTACGAGCAGTACTTC. Protein: CASSQRDSGPYEQYF.